The 21 T cell receptor beta chains in this list originate from one sample, sequenced in a study of radiotherapy plus CTLA-4 blockade in lung cancer. Assay: immunoSEQ multiplex PCR; the TCRdb copy retains only in-frame clones and omits some. The sample lists 75,000 to 100,000 clones; 82% were seen once. The input for sequencing was peripheral blood, taken from a patient treated with radiotherapy plus ipilimumab. These receptors were taken from a human donor with non-small cell lung cancer who had a partial response to radiotherapy plus ipilimumab.

The chain links TRBV6-1 to TRBJ2-2; possible D gene TRBD1, 5 bases. CDR3 length: 14 amino acids. The V end was cut by 6 bases, the J end by 1 base, with 9 bases between. Germline lookup yields CDR1 MNHNS and CDR2 SASEGT. CDR3 loop: CASRGHWNTGELFF. In nucleotides, the CDR3 is TGTGCCAGCAGGGGGCACTGGAACACCGGGGAGCTGTTTTTT.

The J gene is TRBJ2-1, the V gene TRBV7-9, with 8 bases matching TRBD2. Germline V gives CDR1 SEHNR, CDR2 FQNEAQ (reference sequence). V lost 5 bases, J lost 10 bases, and 16 bases stayed unmatched. This CDR3 region has 16 residues. The CDR3: CASSNWMAGTSNEQFF. DNA for the CDR3: TGTGCCAGCAGCAACTGGATGGCCGGGACTAGTAACGAGCAGTTCTTC. The full variable domain, completed using reference TRBV7-9 and TRBJ2-1, is DTGVSQNPRHKITKRGQNVTFRCDPISEHNRLYWYRQTLGQGPEFLTYFQNEAQLEKSRLLSDRFSAERPKGSFSTLEIQRTEQGDSAMYLCASSNWMAGTSNEQFFGPGTRLTVL.

The chain couples TRBV4-2 to TRBJ2-1, with a possible D match to TRBD2 (5 bases). Trimming took 4 bases from V and 0 from J, leaving 13 bases between them. The CDR3 covers 16 residues. The germline CDR1 and CDR2 sequences are LGHNA and YNFKEQ. The DNA of the CDR3 is TGTGCCAGCAGCCGGGCAGCGGTGAGCTCCTACAATGAGCAGTTCTTC. It is translated as CASSRAAVSSYNEQFF.

The V and J genes are TRBV6-5 and TRBJ1-2; tentative D call: TRBD1 (6 bases). The V end was cut by 6 bases, the J end by 4 bases, with 9 bases between. CDR1 is MNHEY and CDR2 is SVGAGI in the germline V gene. This CDR3 has 12 amino acids. In DNA form, the CDR3 reads TGTGCCAGCAGCCTAGGGGGCTATGGCTACACCTTC. Its translation is CASSLGGYGYTF.

The chain employs TRBV5-6 and TRBJ2-5; a weak D match, TRBD1 (5 bases). Deletions cut 2 bases from V and 1 base from J, with 12 bases between. The V gene's germline CDR1 is SGHDT and CDR2 YYEEEE. The CDR3 loop spans 15 amino acids. The chain's CDR3 is CASSFEQELQETQYF. For the CDR3, the DNA is TGTGCCAGCAGCTTCGAACAGGAGCTCCAAGAGACCCAGTACTTC.

CDR3 sequence reads: CASSVISNQPQHF. The CDR3 nucleotides are TGTGCCAGCAGCGTAATATCCAATCAGCCCCAGCATTTT. This rearrangement joins TRBV2 to TRBJ1-5; D uncertain. CDR3 length: 13 amino acids. Per germline, CDR1 SNHLY and CDR2 FYNNEI. Trimming pared 6 bases from V and 3 bases from J, leaving 9 bases between.

The sample holds one count of this clone. This chain joins TRBV28 and TRBJ1-2; 7 nucleotides align to TRBD1. The CDR3 extends over 16 amino acids. Trimming cost V 1 base and J 2 bases; bases outside gene matches: 7. The germline gives CDR1 MDHEN, CDR2 SYDVKM. In nucleotides, the CDR3 is TGTGCCAGCAGTTTATCGGGGGCAGGGGGGAACTATGGCTACACCTTC. This codes for CASSLSGAGGNYGYTF.

The chain carries TRBV5-1 and TRBJ2-7; TRBD2 agrees at 10 bases. Germline-derived CDR1 and CDR2 are SGHRS and YFSETQ. This CDR3 spans 15 amino acids. V lost 4 bases to trimming and J lost 3 bases; unmatched junction nucleotides: 7. The CDR3 sequence is CASSLGASGSYEQYF. The CDR3 nucleotides read TGCGCCAGCAGCCTGGGGGCTAGCGGGAGCTACGAGCAGTACTTC.

This sequence joins TRBV28 and TRBJ2-7; perhaps TRBD1 as D (6 bases). This CDR3 is 14 amino acids long. Looked up from germline, CDR1 is MDHEN and CDR2 is SYDVKM. Trimming cost V 3 bases and J 3 bases, with 12 bases left between them. The CDR3 region has the DNA TGTGCCAGCAGTTTTCAGGGACACCTCTACGAGCAGTACTTC. It codes for CASSFQGHLYEQYF. The full variable domain, completed using reference TRBV28 and TRBJ2-7, is DVKVTQSSRYLVKRTGEKVFLECVQDMDHENMFWYRQDPGLGLRLIYFSYDVKMKEKGDIPEGYSVSREKKERFSLILESASTNQTSMYLCASSFQGHLYEQYFGPGTRLTVT.

The chain carries TRBV14 and TRBJ2-5; D is unresolved. Germline V gene data show CDR1 as SGHDN and CDR2 as FVKESK. The CDR3 runs 15 residues. V lost 4 bases and J 4 bases, leaving 16 bases between the germline ends. Here the CDR3 DNA reads TGTGCCAGCAGCCCACTCGAGGAGACTCGAGAGACCCAGTACTTC. Its protein is CASSPLEETRETQYF.

This clone was detected only a few times. This chain connects TRBV2 to TRBJ1-5, with D perhaps TRBD1 (6 bases). The CDR3 has 15 residues. V lost 6 bases to trimming and J lost 3 bases, with 15 bases between them. The V gene's germline CDR1 is SNHLY and CDR2 FYNNEI. Here the CDR3 DNA reads TGTGCCAGCAGAGGCGGACAGAGACTCAATCAGCCCCAGCATTTT. It translates to CASRGGQRLNQPQHF.

A single count supports this clone. The chain is built from TRBV15 and TRBJ2-3; 10 bases line up with TRBD2. The ends lost 1 base at V and 4 bases at J; junction bases unmatched: 2. The CDR3 spans 15 residues. The germline CDR1 and CDR2 sequences are LNHNV and YYDKDF (reference sequence). The CDR3 loop reads CATSRVAGGPDTQYF. CDR3 DNA sequence: TGTGCCACCAGCAGAGTAGCGGGAGGACCAGATACGCAGTATTTT.

V is TRBV10-3 and J is TRBJ2-7; D is ambiguous. Per the germline V gene, CDR1 is ENHRY and CDR2 is SYGVKD. Trimming shortened V by 10 bases and J by 4 bases, and 14 bases separated the two germline ends. This CDR3 is built from 12 residues. Here the CDR3 DNA reads TGTGCCACGACTTCGGTGTCATACGAGCAGTACTTC. It specifies CATTSVSYEQYF.

The chain uses TRBV7-8 and TRBJ2-7, with 7 bases matching TRBD1. CDR1 SGHVS and CDR2 FQNEAQ come from the germline V gene. Trimming cost V 2 bases and J 2 bases; bases outside gene matches: 6. The length of the CDR3 is 15 residues. In nucleotides, the CDR3 is TGTGCCAGCAGCTTATTGGACAGGAAAACCTACGAGCAGTACTTC. This encodes CASSLLDRKTYEQYF.

The chain couples TRBV5-1 to TRBJ2-5; D possibly corresponds to TRBD2 (5 bases). Trimming removed 5 bases at V and 5 bases at J, with 22 bases between. The CDR3 length is 16 residues. CDR1 is SGHRS, CDR2 YFSETQ, per germline. The CDR3 reads CASSGSFSAERETQYF. CDR3 coding DNA: TGCGCCAGCAGTGGTTCGTTTAGCGCCGAGAGGGAGACCCAGTACTTC.

V gene TRBV18 combines with J gene TRBJ2-7, with D possibly being TRBD1 (6 bases). CDR1 KGHSH and CDR2 LQKENI come from the germline V gene. Trimming removed 4 bases at V and 0 bases at J, with 10 bases between. The CDR3 has 14 residues. Here the CDR3 DNA reads TGTGCCAGCTCACTCCTGACAGGCTCCTACGAGCAGTACTTC. Protein sequence: CASSLLTGSYEQYF.

V usage is TRBV7-2 and J usage is TRBJ2-2, with 14 bases identical to TRBD2. The junction had 3 bases not matched to a gene; V was cut back by 5 bases and J by 4 bases. The CDR3 is 16 residues long. Germline CDR1 reads SGHTA; CDR2 reads FQGNSA. In DNA form, the CDR3 reads TGTGCCAGCAGCACCGGACTAGCGGGAGGCACCGGGGAGCTGTTTTTT. This encodes CASSTGLAGGTGELFF.

This chain connects TRBV7-3 to TRBJ2-1, with 9 bases that match TRBD2. V trimming: 4 bases; J trimming: 6 bases; junction bases outside the gene matches: 7. There are 15 residues in the CDR3. Per the germline V gene, CDR1 is SGHTA and CDR2 is FQGTGA. CDR3 nucleotides: TGTGCCAGCAGCTCCGAGCGGGAGGATGGCAATGAGCAGTTCTTC. It encodes CASSSEREDGNEQFF.

The chain recombines TRBV10-1 with TRBJ2-3; tentative D call: TRBD2 (5 bases). Germline assignment: CDR1 WNHNN and CDR2 SYGVQD (reference sequence). With 1 base removed from V and 10 bases from J, the gap between germline ends came to 15 bases. The CDR3 covers 14 residues. CDR3 residues: CASSEWSAGGAQYF. The CDR3 DNA is TGCGCCAGCAGTGAGTGGTCGGCCGGAGGAGCGCAGTATTTT.

The rearrangement uses TRBV28 and TRBJ2-1; D might be TRBD2 (7 bases). The germline CDR1 and CDR2 sequences are MDHEN and SYDVKM. Trimming took 4 bases from V and 5 from J, leaving 15 bases between them. This CDR3 region has 15 residues. The CDR3 protein is CASSSQGGGHNEQFF. DNA of the CDR3: TGTGCCAGCAGTTCTCAAGGGGGGGGGCACAATGAGCAGTTCTTC. Supplemented by reference TRBV28 and TRBJ2-1, the full variable domain reads DVKVTQSSRYLVKRTGEKVFLECVQDMDHENMFWYRQDPGLGLRLIYFSYDVKMKEKGDIPEGYSVSREKKERFSLILESASTNQTSMYLCASSSQGGGHNEQFFGPGTRLTVL.

The chain has TRBV5-5 and TRBJ1-1; D call uncertain. The CDR3 totals 12 residues. Trimming removed 4 bases at V and 3 bases at J, with 7 bases between. The germline V gene encodes CDR1 SGHKS and CDR2 YYEKEE (reference sequence). Here the CDR3 DNA reads TGTGCCAGCAGCCCCGGGGACACTGAAGCTTTCTTT. Translating gives CASSPGDTEAFF. Combining the CDR3 with reference TRBV5-5 and TRBJ1-1 gives the whole variable domain DAGVTQSPTHLIKTRGQQVTLRCSPISGHKSVSWYQQVLGQGPQFIFQYYEKEERGRGNFPDRFSARQFPNYSSELNVNALLLGDSALYLCASSPGDTEAFFGQGTRLTVV.